The 18 T cell receptor beta chains listed next were all sequenced from one sample in a study of T cell responses to AZD1222 COVID-19 vaccine. Assay used: immunoSEQ multiplex PCR; TCRdb lists only in-frame clones, some missing. Of around 58,000 clones listed, roughly 90% are singletons. Sample: peripheral blood, taken 28 days after the second AZD1222 dose. All receptors derive from an adult who received the AZD1222 COVID-19 vaccine.

CDR3 in DNA: TGTGCCAGCAGAGAACAGCCCTCTGGAAACACCATATATTTT. Residues: CASREQPSGNTIYF. V and J are TRBV28 and TRBJ1-3, with D uncertain. In germline, CDR1 is MDHEN, CDR2 SYDVKM. V was trimmed by 6 bases and J by 0 bases, leaving 9 bases between them. The CDR3 runs to 14 residues. The full variable domain, its missing parts supplied by reference TRBV28 and TRBJ1-3, is DVKVTQSSRYLVKRTGEKVFLECVQDMDHENMFWYRQDPGLGLRLIYFSYDVKMKEKGDIPEGYSVSREKKERFSLILESASTNQTSMYLCASREQPSGNTIYFGEGSWLTVV.

This clone appeared a few times. Germline is not matched at one junction end, which may reflect a read error. The chain recombines TRBV7-7 with TRBJ2-5, with 9 bases matching TRBD2. The CDR3 has 15 amino acids. From germline, CDR1 is SSHAT and CDR2 FNYEAQ (reference sequence). The CDR3 sequence is CASSLVTSGQETQYF. CDR3 nucleotide sequence: TGTGCTAGCAGCTTAGTGACTAGCGGCCAAGAGACCCAGTACTTC.

This clone was detected a few times. This chain connects TRBV7-2 to TRBJ2-1; 8 positions agree with TRBD2. J gave up 1 base and V 4 bases, and 3 bases lay outside the gene matches. Germline values: CDR1 SGHTA, CDR2 FQGNSA. This CDR3 comprises 15 residues. CDR3 sequence (DNA): TGTGCCAGCAGCTCCGGACTAGCATCCTACAATGAGCAGTTCTTC. Its protein is CASSSGLASYNEQFF.

V and J are TRBV28 and TRBJ1-2; D not resolved. The germline CDR1 and CDR2 sequences are MDHEN and SYDVKM. Trimming removed 6 bases at V and 8 bases at J, with 22 bases between. The CDR3 extends over 15 amino acids. CDR3 DNA: TGTGCCAGCAGCGCCCCCGGGCAGGCCGATAGGGGCTACACCTTC. Protein product: CASSAPGQADRGYTF.

The rearrangement joins TRBV28 to TRBJ2-7, with D possibly TRBD2 on 6 matching bases. CDR1 is MDHEN, CDR2 SYDVKM, per germline. Trimming shortened V by 4 bases and J by 6 bases, and 10 bases separated the two germline ends. The CDR3 length is 12 residues. The CDR3 here is CASSSSEAEQYF. The CDR3 DNA is TGTGCCAGCAGTTCTAGCGAAGCCGAGCAGTACTTC. Based on the CDR3 plus reference TRBV28 and TRBJ2-7, the full variable domain is DVKVTQSSRYLVKRTGEKVFLECVQDMDHENMFWYRQDPGLGLRLIYFSYDVKMKEKGDIPEGYSVSREKKERFSLILESASTNQTSMYLCASSSSEAEQYFGPGTRLTVT.

This chain links TRBV18 with TRBJ2-3; possible D gene TRBD1, 5 bases. Per germline, CDR1 KGHSH and CDR2 LQKENI. Trimming cost V 2 bases and J 4 bases, with 10 bases left between them. CDR3 length: 14 amino acids. The chain's CDR3 is CASSPSKGADTQYF. CDR3 DNA sequence: TGTGCCAGCTCACCATCGAAAGGGGCAGATACGCAGTATTTT.

The chain joins TRBV7-2 to TRBJ2-7; no reliable D call. Per the germline V gene, CDR1 is SGHTA and CDR2 is FQGNSA. The CDR3 spans 15 residues. V lost 5 bases to trimming and J lost 0 bases, with 14 bases between them. This CDR3 reads CASSEGPQSSYEQYF. The CDR3 DNA reads TGTGCCAGCAGCGAAGGCCCCCAGAGCTCCTACGAGCAGTACTTC.

J is TRBJ2-5 and V is TRBV6-5; maybe TRBD2 (7 bases). The CDR3 spans 14 residues. Germline assignment: CDR1 MNHEY and CDR2 SVGAGI. V was pared by 2 bases and J by 1 base, with 8 bases between. CDR3 residues: CASSYGGAQETQYF. In nucleotides, the CDR3 is TGTGCCAGCAGTTACGGGGGGGCCCAAGAGACCCAGTACTTC.

The gene calls are TRBV11-3 and TRBJ2-3, with 7 bases that match TRBD1. This CDR3 has 13 residues. V trimming: 6 bases; J trimming: 4 bases; junction bases outside the gene matches: 4. Per germline, CDR1 SGHNT and CDR2 YENEEA. CDR3 DNA: TGTGCCAGCAGGACGACAGGGTCAGATACGCAGTATTTT. Translation gives CASRTTGSDTQYF.

The genes are TRBV18 and TRBJ1-1; 8 nucleotides agree with TRBD1. The CDR3 is made up of 16 amino acids. Per the germline V gene, CDR1 is KGHSH and CDR2 is LQKENI. Trimming cost V 2 bases and J 1 base; bases outside gene matches: 6. The CDR3 spells CASSPLPGGPNTEAFF. CDR3 bases: TGTGCCAGCTCACCATTGCCAGGGGGCCCGAACACTGAAGCTTTCTTT.

The V call is TRBV27, the J call TRBJ1-1, with D hard to call. CDR3 length equals 14 residues. Between the trimmed V and J ends, which lost 2 bases and 5 bases, there was a span of 12 bases. The V gene's germline CDR1 is MNHEY and CDR2 SMNVEV (reference sequence). CDR3: CASSLRNPGTEAFF. The CDR3 nucleotides read TGTGCCAGCAGTTTACGTAACCCTGGGACTGAAGCTTTCTTT.

This chain uses TRBV9 with TRBJ2-7; the D is unclear. The CDR3 loop spans 13 amino acids. Between the trimmed V and J ends, which lost 0 bases and 6 bases, there was a span of 10 bases. The germline V gene has CDR1 SGDLS and CDR2 YYNGEE. The CDR3 nucleotides read TGTGCCAGCAGCGTAGATGGTGTGACCGAGCAGTACTTC. As protein: CASSVDGVTEQYF.

This clone was observed a handful of times. This sequence joins TRBV7-8 and TRBJ1-1, with TRBD1 as a possible D gene (6 bases). This CDR3 region has 15 residues. Germline V gene sequence: CDR1 SGHVS, CDR2 FQNEAQ. V lost 4 bases to trimming and J lost 0 bases, with 12 bases between them. CDR3 sequence reads: CASSSEDSLNTEAFF. CDR3 in DNA: TGTGCCAGCAGCTCGGAGGACAGTTTGAACACTGAAGCTTTCTTT.

The chain couples TRBV30 to TRBJ2-1; 7 bases match TRBD2. V was clipped by 4 bases and J by 2 bases; unmatched bases: 5. This CDR3 contains 14 residues. Germline V lookup: CDR1 GTSNPN, CDR2 SVGIG (reference sequence). The CDR3 spells CAWTGTTPYNEQFF. DNA for the CDR3: TGTGCCTGGACCGGGACTACTCCCTACAATGAGCAGTTCTTC.

This clone was picked up one time. This chain links TRBV19 with TRBJ1-2; possibly TRBD1 for D (5 bases). The CDR3 is made up of 14 amino acids. Germline V gene sequence: CDR1 LNHDA, CDR2 SQIVND (reference sequence). V was pared by 3 bases and J by 7 bases, with 15 bases between. CDR3 DNA sequence: TGTGCCAGTAGTATTTGGGGCAGGGTTCGTGGCTACACCTTC. Protein: CASSIWGRVRGYTF.

The chain has TRBV30 and TRBJ2-1; 8 nucleotides agree with TRBD1. CDR1 is GTSNPN, CDR2 SVGIG, per germline (reference sequence). J was trimmed by 9 bases and V by 5 bases; bases with no gene match: 15. The CDR3 totals 15 residues. The CDR3 reads CAWDRDRRRDGEQFF. CDR3 DNA: TGTGCCTGGGACCGGGACAGGCGACGCGATGGTGAGCAGTTCTTC.

The rearrangement uses TRBV18 and TRBJ2-5, with 7 bases lining up with TRBD2. The CDR3 has 18 amino acids. V was pared by 1 base and J by 3 bases, with 14 bases of the junction left unmatched. Germline CDR1 is KGHSH and CDR2 is LQKENI. CDR3 residues: CASSPRTRERALKETQYF. CDR3 DNA: TGTGCCAGCTCACCACGGACTAGGGAGAGGGCCCTGAAAGAGACCCAGTACTTC.

This chain joins TRBV7-2 and TRBJ1-5; D perhaps matches TRBD1 (6 bases). The V end lost 6 bases, the J end lost 4 bases, and 16 bases lay between the germline ends. Looked up from germline, CDR1 is SGHTA and CDR2 is FQGNSA. The CDR3 covers 15 residues. The CDR3 DNA sequence: TGTGCCAGCAGTCGGAACCGACAGGAAAATCAGCCCCAGCATTTT. Protein product: CASSRNRQENQPQHF. Full variable domain (rest looked up from reference TRBV7-2 and TRBJ1-5): GAGVSQSPSNKVTEKGKDVELRCDPISGHTALYWYRQSLGQGLEFLIYFQGNSAPDKSGLPSDRFSAERTGGSVSTLTIQRTQQEDSAVYLCASSRNRQENQPQHFGDGTRLSIL.